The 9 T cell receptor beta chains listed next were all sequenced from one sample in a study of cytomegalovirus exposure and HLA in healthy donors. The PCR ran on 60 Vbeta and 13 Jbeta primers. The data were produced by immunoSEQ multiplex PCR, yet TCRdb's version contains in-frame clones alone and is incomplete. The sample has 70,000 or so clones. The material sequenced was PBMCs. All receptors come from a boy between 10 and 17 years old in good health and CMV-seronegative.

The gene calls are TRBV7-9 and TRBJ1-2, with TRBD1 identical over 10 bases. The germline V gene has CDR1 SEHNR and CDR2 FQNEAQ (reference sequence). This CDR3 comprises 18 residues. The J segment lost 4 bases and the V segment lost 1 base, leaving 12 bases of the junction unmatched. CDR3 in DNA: TGTGCCAGCAGCTTAGATATGAGACAGGGGGCATGGAGCTATGGCTACACCTTC. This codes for CASSLDMRQGAWSYGYTF. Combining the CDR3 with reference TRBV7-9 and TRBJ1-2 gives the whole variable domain DTGVSQNPRHKITKRGQNVTFRCDPISEHNRLYWYRQTLGQGPEFLTYFQNEAQLEKSRLLSDRFSAERPKGSFSTLEIQRTEQGDSAMYLCASSLDMRQGAWSYGYTFGSGTRLTVV.

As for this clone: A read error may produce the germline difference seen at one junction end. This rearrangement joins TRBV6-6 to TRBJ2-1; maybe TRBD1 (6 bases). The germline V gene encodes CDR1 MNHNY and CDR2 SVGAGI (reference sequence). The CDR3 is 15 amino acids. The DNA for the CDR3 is TGTGCCAGCAGTTACCAGGGGAACTCCGACAATGAGCAGTTCTTC. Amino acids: CASSYQGNSDNEQFF.

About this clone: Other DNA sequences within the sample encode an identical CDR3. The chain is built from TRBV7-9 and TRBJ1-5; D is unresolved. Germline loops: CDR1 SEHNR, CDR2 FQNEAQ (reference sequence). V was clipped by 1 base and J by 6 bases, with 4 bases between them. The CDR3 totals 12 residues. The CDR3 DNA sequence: TGTGCCAGCAGCTTAGGAGGTCAGCCCCAGCATTTT. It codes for CASSLGGQPQHF.

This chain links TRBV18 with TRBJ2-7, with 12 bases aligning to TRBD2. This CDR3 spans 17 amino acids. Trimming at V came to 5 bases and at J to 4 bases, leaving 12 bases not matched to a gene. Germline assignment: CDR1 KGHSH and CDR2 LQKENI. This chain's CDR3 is CASSTASGRGKRYEQYF. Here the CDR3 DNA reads TGTGCCAGCTCAACAGCTAGCGGGAGGGGAAAAAGGTACGAGCAGTACTTC.

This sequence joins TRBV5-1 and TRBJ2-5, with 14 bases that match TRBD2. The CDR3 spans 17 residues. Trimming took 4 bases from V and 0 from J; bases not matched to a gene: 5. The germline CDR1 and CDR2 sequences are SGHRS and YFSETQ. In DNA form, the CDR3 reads TGCGCCAGCAGCACCGGGACTAGCGGGGGAAACCAAGAGACCCAGTACTTC. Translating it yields CASSTGTSGGNQETQYF.

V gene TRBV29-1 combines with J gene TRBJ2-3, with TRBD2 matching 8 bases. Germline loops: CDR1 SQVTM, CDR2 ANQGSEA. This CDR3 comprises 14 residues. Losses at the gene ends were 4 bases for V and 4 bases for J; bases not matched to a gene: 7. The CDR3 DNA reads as TGCAGCGTTGGGAGCGGGAGTGTGTCAGATACGCAGTATTTT. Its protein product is CSVGSGSVSDTQYF.

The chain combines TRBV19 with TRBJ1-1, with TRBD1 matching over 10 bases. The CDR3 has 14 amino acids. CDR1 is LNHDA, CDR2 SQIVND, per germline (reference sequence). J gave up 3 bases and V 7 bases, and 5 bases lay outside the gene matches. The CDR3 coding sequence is TGTGCCAGTACCGTAGGACAGGGGGACACTGAAGCTTTCTTT. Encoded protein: CASTVGQGDTEAFF.

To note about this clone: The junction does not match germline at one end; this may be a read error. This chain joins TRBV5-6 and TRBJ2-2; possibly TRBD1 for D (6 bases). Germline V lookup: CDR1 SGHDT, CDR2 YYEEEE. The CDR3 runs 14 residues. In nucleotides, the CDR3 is TGTGCCGGCAGCTTACGGACAGCCACCGGGGAGCTGTTTTTT. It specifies CAGSLRTATGELFF. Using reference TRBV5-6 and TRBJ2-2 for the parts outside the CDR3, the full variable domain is DAGVTQSPTHLIKTRGQQVTLRCSPKSGHDTVSWYQQALGQGPQFIFQYYEEEERQRGNFPDRFSGHQFPNYSSELNVNALLLGDSALYLCAGSLRTATGELFFGEGSRLTVL.

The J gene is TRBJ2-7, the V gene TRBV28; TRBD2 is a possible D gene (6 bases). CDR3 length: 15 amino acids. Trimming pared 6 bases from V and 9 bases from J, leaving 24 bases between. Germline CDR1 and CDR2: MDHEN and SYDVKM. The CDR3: CASSQSGYSGDWQYF. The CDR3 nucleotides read TGTGCCAGCAGCCAATCGGGTTATTCGGGGGACTGGCAGTACTTC.